This TCR beta chain derives from a study of CD8+CD57+ T cells in acquired aplastic anemia. Overall study: Around 3.5 ug was the average amount of DNA from sorted CD4+ and CD8+ cells.

Study-wide findings and caveats: Statistical testing detected no significant gap in CD8+ Simpson's diversity between patients and controls. Patients and controls shared 25 to 30 CD8+ CDR3 sequences, which appeared highly expressed in patients and within their immunodominant clones.

This clonotype was seen a handful of times. The antigen remains undetermined. This CDR3 contains 19 residues. Trimming took 5 bases from V and 5 from J, leaving 30 bases between them. The germline V gene encodes CDR1 MGHRA and CDR2 YSYEKL. TCR beta VDJ and CDR3 profiles were obtained from a genomic DNA template. Each CDR3 protein is one row after TCRdb ran MiXCR on the reads. Found here are hundreds of thousands of distinct CDR3 sequences, around a third of them singletons; the top ten hold roughly 0.89%. By flow cytometry, patients selected for sequencing had shown an expansion of CD8+CD57+ cells. The clonotype was recovered from a human donor with aplastic anemia. The sample consisted of sorted CD4+, CD8+, or CD8+CD57+ T cells (not recorded which) from PBMCs. The chain links TRBV4-1 to TRBJ2-5, with D tentatively TRBD1 or TRBD2 (5 bases each). CDR3 residues: CASSSYAFRDPQFPETQYF. CDR3 coding DNA: TGCGCCAGCAGCTCGTATGCGTTCCGGGACCCCCAGTTTCCCGAGACCCAGTACTTC.